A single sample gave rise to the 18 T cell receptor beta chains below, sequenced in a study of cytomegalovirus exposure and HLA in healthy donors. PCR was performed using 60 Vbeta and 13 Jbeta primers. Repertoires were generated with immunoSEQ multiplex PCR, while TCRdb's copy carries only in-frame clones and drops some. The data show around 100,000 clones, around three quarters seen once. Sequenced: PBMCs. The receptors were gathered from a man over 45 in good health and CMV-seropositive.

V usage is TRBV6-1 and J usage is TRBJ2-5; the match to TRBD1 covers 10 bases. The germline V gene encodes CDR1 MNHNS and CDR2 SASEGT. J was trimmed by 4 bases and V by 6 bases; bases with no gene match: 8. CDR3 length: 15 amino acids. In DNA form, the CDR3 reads TGTGCCAGCAGGACCGGGACAGGGGTAGGAGAGACCCAGTACTTC. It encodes CASRTGTGVGETQYF.

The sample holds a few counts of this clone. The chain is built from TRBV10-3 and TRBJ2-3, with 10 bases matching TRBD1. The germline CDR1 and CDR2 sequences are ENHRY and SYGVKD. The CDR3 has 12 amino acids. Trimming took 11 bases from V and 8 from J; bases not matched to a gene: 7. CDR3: CAVRTGGGTQYF. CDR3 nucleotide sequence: TGTGCCGTTCGGACAGGGGGAGGTACGCAGTATTTT.

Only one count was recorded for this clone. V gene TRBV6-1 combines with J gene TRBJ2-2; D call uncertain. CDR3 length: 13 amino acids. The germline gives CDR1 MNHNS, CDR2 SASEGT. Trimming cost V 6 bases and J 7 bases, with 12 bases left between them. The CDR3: CASRWSADGELFF. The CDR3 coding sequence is TGTGCCAGCAGGTGGTCCGCGGACGGGGAGCTGTTTTTT.

The CDR3, as DNA: TGCGCCAGCAGCCAAAGGGGGCTCCCCACTGAAGCTTTCTTT. Translation: CASSQRGLPTEAFF. This chain uses TRBV4-3 with TRBJ1-1; 7 nucleotides agree with TRBD1. The junction had 4 bases not matched to a gene; V was cut back by 2 bases and J by 4 bases. Germline values: CDR1 LGHNA, CDR2 YSLEER. This CDR3 has 14 residues.

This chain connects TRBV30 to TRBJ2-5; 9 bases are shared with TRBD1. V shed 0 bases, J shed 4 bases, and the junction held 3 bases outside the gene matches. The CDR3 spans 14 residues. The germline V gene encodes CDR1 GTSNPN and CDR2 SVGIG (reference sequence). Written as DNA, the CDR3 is TGTGCCTGGAGTGTGGACAGGGGTTCAGAGACCCAGTACTTC. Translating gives CAWSVDRGSETQYF.

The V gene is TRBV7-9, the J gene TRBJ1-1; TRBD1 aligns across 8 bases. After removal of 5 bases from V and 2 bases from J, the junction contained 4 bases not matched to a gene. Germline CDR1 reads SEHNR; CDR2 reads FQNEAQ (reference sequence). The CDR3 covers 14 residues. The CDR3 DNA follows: TGTGCCAGCAGCAGGGACAGGCGTAACACTGAAGCTTTCTTT. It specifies CASSRDRRNTEAFF.

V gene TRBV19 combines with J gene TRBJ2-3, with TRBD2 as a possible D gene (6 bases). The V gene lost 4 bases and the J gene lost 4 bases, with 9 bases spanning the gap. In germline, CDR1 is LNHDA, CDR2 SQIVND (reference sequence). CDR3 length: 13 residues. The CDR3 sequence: CASSRDSADTQYF. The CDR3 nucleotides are TGTGCCAGTAGTAGGGACTCCGCAGATACGCAGTATTTT.

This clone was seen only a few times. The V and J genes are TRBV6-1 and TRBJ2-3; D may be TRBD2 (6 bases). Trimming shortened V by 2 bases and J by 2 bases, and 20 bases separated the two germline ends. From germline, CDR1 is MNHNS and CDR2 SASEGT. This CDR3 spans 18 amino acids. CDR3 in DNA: TGTGCCAGCAGTGAACAGGGACTGGCGGTGGTGTACACAGATACGCAGTATTTT. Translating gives CASSEQGLAVVYTDTQYF.

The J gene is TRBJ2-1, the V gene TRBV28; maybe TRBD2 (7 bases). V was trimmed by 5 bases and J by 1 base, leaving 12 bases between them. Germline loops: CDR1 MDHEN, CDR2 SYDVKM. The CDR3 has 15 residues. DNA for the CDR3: TGTGCCAGCAGTGAGGGGGGAGGGTCCTACAATGAGCAGTTCTTC. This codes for CASSEGGGSYNEQFF.

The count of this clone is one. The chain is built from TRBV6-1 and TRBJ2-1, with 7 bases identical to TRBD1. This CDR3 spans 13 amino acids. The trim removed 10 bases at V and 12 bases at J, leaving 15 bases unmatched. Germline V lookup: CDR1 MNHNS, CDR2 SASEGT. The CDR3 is CATWTGYPTGQFF. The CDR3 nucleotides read TGTGCCACCTGGACAGGTTATCCTACAGGGCAGTTCTTC.

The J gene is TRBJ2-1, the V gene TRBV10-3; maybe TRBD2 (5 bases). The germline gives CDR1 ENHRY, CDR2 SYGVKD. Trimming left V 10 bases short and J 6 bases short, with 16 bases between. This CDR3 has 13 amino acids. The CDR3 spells CATLLDPSNEQFF. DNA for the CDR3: TGTGCCACTCTACTAGACCCCTCCAATGAGCAGTTCTTC.

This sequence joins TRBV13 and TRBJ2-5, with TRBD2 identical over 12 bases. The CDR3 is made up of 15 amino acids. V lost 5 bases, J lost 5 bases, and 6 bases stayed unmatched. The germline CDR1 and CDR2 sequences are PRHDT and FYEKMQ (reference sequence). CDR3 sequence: CASSRLAGVGETQYF. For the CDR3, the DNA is TGTGCCAGCAGCCGACTAGCGGGAGTGGGGGAGACCCAGTACTTC. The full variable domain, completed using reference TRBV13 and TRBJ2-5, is AAGVIQSPRHLIKEKRETATLKCYPIPRHDTVYWYQQGPGQDPQFLISFYEKMQSDKGSIPDRFSAQQFSDYHSELNMSSLELGDSALYFCASSRLAGVGETQYFGPGTRLLVL.

CDR3: CASTSGLAGDWEQYF. CDR3 sequence (DNA): TGTGCCAGCACCTCGGGACTAGCGGGAGATTGGGAGCAGTACTTC. The chain links TRBV6-5 to TRBJ2-7; 14 positions agree with TRBD2. This CDR3 region has 15 residues. The germline CDR1 and CDR2 sequences are MNHEY and SVGAGI. V shed 7 bases and J 7 bases; nucleotides not matched to a gene: 9.

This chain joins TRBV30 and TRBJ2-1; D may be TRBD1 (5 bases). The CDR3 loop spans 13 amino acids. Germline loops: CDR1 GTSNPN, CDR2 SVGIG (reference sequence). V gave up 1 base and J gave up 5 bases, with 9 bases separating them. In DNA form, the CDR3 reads TGTGCCTGGAGTGGAGCCAGGGACAATGAGCAGTTCTTC. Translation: CAWSGARDNEQFF.

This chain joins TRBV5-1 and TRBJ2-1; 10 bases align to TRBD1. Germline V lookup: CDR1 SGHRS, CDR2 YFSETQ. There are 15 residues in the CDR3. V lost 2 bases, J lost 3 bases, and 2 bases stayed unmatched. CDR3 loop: CASSLGTGVYNEQFF. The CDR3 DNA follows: TGCGCCAGCAGCTTAGGGACAGGGGTCTACAATGAGCAGTTCTTC.

This CDR3 reads CASSQSHGTGALRDEQYF. The CDR3 DNA is TGTGCCAGTAGTCAATCCCACGGGACAGGGGCCCTTCGAGACGAGCAGTACTTC. The V gene is TRBV19, the J gene TRBJ2-7, with 10 bases identical to TRBD1. The trim removed 5 bases at V and 5 bases at J, leaving 18 bases unmatched. The CDR3 is made up of 18 amino acids. In germline, CDR1 is LNHDA, CDR2 SQIVND (reference sequence).

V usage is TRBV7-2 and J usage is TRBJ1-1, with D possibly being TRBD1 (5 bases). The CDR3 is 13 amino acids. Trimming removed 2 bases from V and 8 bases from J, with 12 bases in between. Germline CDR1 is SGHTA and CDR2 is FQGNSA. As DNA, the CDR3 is TGTGCCAGCAGCTTAACAGGTCCCATCGAAGCTTTCTTT. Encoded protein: CASSLTGPIEAFF.

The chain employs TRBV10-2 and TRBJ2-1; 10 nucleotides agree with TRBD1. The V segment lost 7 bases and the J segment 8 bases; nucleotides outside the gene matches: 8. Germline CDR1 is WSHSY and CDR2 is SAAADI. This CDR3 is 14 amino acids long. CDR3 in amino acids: CASTARDRGYEQFF. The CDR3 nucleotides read TGCGCCAGCACCGCCCGGGACAGGGGCTATGAGCAGTTCTTC.